This TCR beta chain originates from a study of blood T cell repertoires in COVID-19. Produced via immunoSEQ multiplex PCR; TCRdb's table is partial and in-frame only. The profile shows about 180,000 clones, nearly 90% of them singletons. CDR3 length: 13 amino acids. CDR1 is MNHNY and CDR2 is SVGAGI in the germline V gene (reference sequence). Trimming at V came to 6 bases and at J to 5 bases, leaving 7 bases not matched to a gene. In its sample, this clone was seen once. The receptor comes from a man aged 18 to 35 who had recovered from COVID-19. The sample was peripheral blood. The chain employs TRBV6-6 and TRBJ2-7; TRBD1 matches at 7 bases. In DNA, the CDR3 is TGTGCCAGCAGCAGACAGGGTGGCGACGAGCAGTACTTC. Translation: CASSRQGGDEQYF.